The 10 T cell receptor beta chains presented below share a single source sample, sequenced in a study of Graves' ophthalmopathy and Graves' hyperthyroidism. RNA served as the template for amplifying TCR beta CDR3 regions. An initial RT-PCR round employing HTBI primers preceded a second-round multiplex PCR. One entry per CDR3 protein, called by TCRdb with MiXCR from the multiplex PCR reads. Of about 620,000 distinct CDR3 sequences listed, about a fifth were seen once; the top ten hold more than 5.5%. Sequencing was performed on peripheral blood. These receptors were taken from a woman younger than 35 with stable Graves' hyperthyroidism. Some clones in this sample may be carry-over from other donors' samples.

This clonotype has a count of ten or more. V is TRBV7-2 and J is TRBJ1-6; D is unclear. Germline-derived CDR1 and CDR2 are SGHTA and FQGNSA. V lost 5 bases, J lost 0 bases, and 11 bases lay in between. The CDR3 runs 16 residues. In DNA, the CDR3 is TGTGCCAGCAGCCGACATAAGAGCTCCTATAATTCACCCCTCCACTTT. Amino acid sequence: CASSRHKSSYNSPLHF.

This clonotype occurred many times. The chain is built from TRBV12-3 or TRBV12-4 and TRBJ2-7; 10 bases are shared with TRBD1. The CDR3 spans 13 residues. The trim removed 6 bases at V and 2 bases at J, leaving 1 base unmatched. CDR3 protein: CASSDRGPYEQYF. The CDR3 nucleotides are TGTGCCAGCAGCGACAGGGGGCCCTACGAGCAGTACTTC.

This chain uses TRBV6-2 or TRBV6-3 with TRBJ1-1; D not resolved. The CDR3 has 14 residues. Germline V gene lookup returns CDR1 MNHEY and CDR2 SVGEGT. V was clipped by 2 bases and J by 1 base, with 8 bases between them. The DNA for the CDR3 is TGTGCCAGCAGTTACGAGGTTTCGAACACTGAAGCTTTCTTT. Amino acid sequence: CASSYEVSNTEAFF.

The table lists this clonotype with many counts. This chain links TRBV7-9 with TRBJ2-4; D uncertain. The CDR3 totals 16 residues. The germline V and J ends were trimmed by 4 bases and 3 bases, with 16 bases remaining between them. Germline lookup yields CDR1 SEHNR and CDR2 FQNEAQ (reference sequence). Here the CDR3 reads CASSYSPAVGKNIQYF. The CDR3 DNA sequence: TGTGCCAGCAGCTATAGCCCGGCCGTGGGCAAAAACATTCAGTACTTC.

The table lists this clonotype with a few counts. One base away lies a much larger clone, so this may be a sequencing read error. The chain carries TRBV11-2 and TRBJ1-1; 9 bases are a match to TRBD1. The CDR3 length is 12 residues. Germline V gene sequence: CDR1 SGHAT, CDR2 FQNNGV. The CDR3 loop reads CASSLGQGLACF. CDR3 coding DNA: TGTGCCAGCAGCCTCGGACAGGGGCTAGCTTGCTTT.

This clonotype was observed at least ten times. The chain recombines TRBV6-5 with TRBJ1-2; no firm D call. There are 15 residues in the CDR3. V shed 0 bases and J shed 4 bases, with 12 bases lying between them. The germline V gene encodes CDR1 MNHEY and CDR2 SVGAGI. The CDR3 coding sequence is TGTGCCAGCAGTTACTCGGCCGGCAGGACCTATGGCTACACCTTC. Protein: CASSYSAGRTYGYTF.

The rearrangement joins TRBV3-1 to TRBJ2-2; no reliable D call. The V end lost 2 bases, the J end lost 6 bases, and 4 bases lay between the germline ends. The length of the CDR3 is 12 residues. Germline V gene sequence: CDR1 LGHDT, CDR2 YNNKEL (reference sequence). The CDR3 nucleotides read TGTGCCAGCAGCCAAAAGGCCGGGGAGCTGTTTTTT. Protein product: CASSQKAGELFF.

This clonotype was seen at least ten times. V is TRBV6-1 and J is TRBJ2-5, with 7 bases fitting TRBD2. Germline trimming cut 4 bases from V and 2 bases from J; bases unmatched to any gene: 7. Germline V CDR1 and CDR2: MNHNS, SASEGT. This CDR3 is built from 15 residues. This CDR3 reads CASSGGGIGQETQYF. The CDR3 DNA follows: TGTGCCAGCAGTGGGGGGGGGATCGGTCAAGAGACCCAGTACTTC.

This clonotype was observed many times. The rearrangement links TRBV6-1 to TRBJ2-7; tentative D call: TRBD1 (6 bases). CDR1 is MNHNS, CDR2 SASEGT, per germline. The CDR3 spans 13 residues. Deletions cut 6 bases from V and 3 bases from J, with 12 bases between. CDR3 protein: CASSTRGLYEQYF. For the CDR3, the DNA is TGTGCCAGCAGCACCAGGGGTCTCTACGAGCAGTACTTC.

This clonotype was seen ten or more times. This chain joins TRBV6-2 or TRBV6-3 and TRBJ2-2; 9 bases fit TRBD1. The trim removed 7 bases at V and 4 bases at J, leaving 13 bases unmatched. CDR1 and CDR2 (germline): MNHEY, SVGEGT. The CDR3 totals 17 residues. This CDR3 reads CASTRDRVLSATGELFF. CDR3 nucleotides: TGTGCCAGCACCCGGGACAGGGTGCTTTCGGCCACCGGGGAGCTGTTTTTT.